Given below is one T cell receptor (beta chain) in context. Antigen specificity is unknown. PCR involved 60 Vbeta and 13 Jbeta primers. Method: immunoSEQ multiplex PCR; TCRdb's copy keeps in-frame clones and lacks some. The sample lists under 150,000 clones, 70% to 80% occurring once. These data are taken from a study of cytomegalovirus exposure and HLA in healthy donors. Whole-study results and caveats: A list of approximately 160 TCR beta chains associated with cytomegalovirus was given.

Trimming took off 8 bases at V and 4 bases at J, with 21 bases between the two ends. Germline assignment: CDR1 SNHLY and CDR2 FYNNEI. This CDR3 spans 15 amino acids. This chain links TRBV2 with TRBJ2-7, with D possibly being TRBD1 (7 bases). Sequenced sample: PBMCs. This sequence originates from a female donor in good health and CMV-seropositive. CDR3 loop: CASRRRGQRGYEQYF. The CDR3 DNA reads as TGTGCCAGCCGAAGGCGGGGACAGAGAGGGTACGAGCAGTACTTC.